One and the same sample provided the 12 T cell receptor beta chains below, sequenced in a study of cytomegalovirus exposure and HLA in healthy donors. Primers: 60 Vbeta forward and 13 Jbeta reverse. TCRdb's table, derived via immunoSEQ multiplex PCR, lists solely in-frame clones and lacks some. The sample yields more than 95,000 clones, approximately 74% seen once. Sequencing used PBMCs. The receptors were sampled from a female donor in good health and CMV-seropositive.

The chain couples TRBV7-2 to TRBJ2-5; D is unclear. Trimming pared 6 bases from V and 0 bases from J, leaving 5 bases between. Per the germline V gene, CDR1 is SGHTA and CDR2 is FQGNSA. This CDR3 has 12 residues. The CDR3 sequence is CASSLDQETQYF. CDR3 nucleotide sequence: TGTGCCAGCAGTCTAGACCAAGAGACCCAGTACTTC.

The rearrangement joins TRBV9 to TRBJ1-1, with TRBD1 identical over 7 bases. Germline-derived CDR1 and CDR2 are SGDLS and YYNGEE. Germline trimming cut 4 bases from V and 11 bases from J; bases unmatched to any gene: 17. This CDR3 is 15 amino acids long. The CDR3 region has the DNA TGTGCCAGCAGCCCACGCGACAGGGTCGCCCCCGTGGCTTTCTTT. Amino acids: CASSPRDRVAPVAFF.

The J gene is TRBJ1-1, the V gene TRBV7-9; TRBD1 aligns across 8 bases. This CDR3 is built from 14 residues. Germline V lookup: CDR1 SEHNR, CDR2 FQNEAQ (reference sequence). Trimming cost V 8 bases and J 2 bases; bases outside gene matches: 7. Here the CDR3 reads CASDLDRGNTEAFF. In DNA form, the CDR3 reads TGTGCCAGCGACCTAGACAGGGGTAACACTGAAGCTTTCTTT. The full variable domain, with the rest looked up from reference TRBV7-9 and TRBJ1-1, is DTGVSQNPRHKITKRGQNVTFRCDPISEHNRLYWYRQTLGQGPEFLTYFQNEAQLEKSRLLSDRFSAERPKGSFSTLEIQRTEQGDSAMYLCASDLDRGNTEAFFGQGTRLTVV.

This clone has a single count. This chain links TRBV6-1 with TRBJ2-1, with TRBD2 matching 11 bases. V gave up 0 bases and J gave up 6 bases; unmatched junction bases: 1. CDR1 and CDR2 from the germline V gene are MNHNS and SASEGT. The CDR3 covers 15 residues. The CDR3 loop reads CASSEASGGANEQFF. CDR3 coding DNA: TGTGCCAGCAGTGAAGCTAGCGGGGGGGCCAATGAGCAGTTCTTC.

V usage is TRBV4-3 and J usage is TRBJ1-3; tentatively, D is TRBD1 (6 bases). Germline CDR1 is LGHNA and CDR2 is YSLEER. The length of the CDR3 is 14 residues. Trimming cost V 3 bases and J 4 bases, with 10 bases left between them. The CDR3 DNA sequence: TGCGCCAGCAGCCAGGACACAGGGGGAAACACCATATATTTT. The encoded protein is CASSQDTGGNTIYF.

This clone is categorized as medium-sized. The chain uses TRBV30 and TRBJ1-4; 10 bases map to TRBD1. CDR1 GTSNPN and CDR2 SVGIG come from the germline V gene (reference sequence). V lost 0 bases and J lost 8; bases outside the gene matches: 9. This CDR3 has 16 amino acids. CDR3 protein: CAWSVLPGTGAEKLFF. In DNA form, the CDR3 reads TGTGCCTGGAGTGTACTTCCCGGGACAGGGGCGGAAAAACTGTTTTTT.

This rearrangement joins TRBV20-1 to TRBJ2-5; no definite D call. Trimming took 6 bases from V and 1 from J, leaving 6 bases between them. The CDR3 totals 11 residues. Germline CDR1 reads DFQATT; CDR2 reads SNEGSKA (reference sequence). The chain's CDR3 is CSAKSQETQYF. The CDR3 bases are TGCAGTGCCAAATCCCAAGAGACCCAGTACTTC.

The CDR3 reads CASSQDDRDAGELFF. The CDR3 DNA sequence: TGCGCCAGCAGCCAAGATGACAGGGATGCGGGGGAGCTGTTTTTT. V is TRBV4-3 and J is TRBJ2-2, with 7 nucleotides matching TRBD1. This CDR3 is built from 15 residues. Germline trimming cut 0 bases from V and 8 bases from J; bases unmatched to any gene: 6. Germline CDR1 LGHNA, CDR2 YSLEER.

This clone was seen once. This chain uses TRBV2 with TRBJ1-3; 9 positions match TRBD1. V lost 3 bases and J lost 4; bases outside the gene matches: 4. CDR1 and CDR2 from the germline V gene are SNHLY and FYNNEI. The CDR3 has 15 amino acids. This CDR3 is CASSESQGAGNTIYF. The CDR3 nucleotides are TGTGCCAGCAGTGAGTCACAGGGGGCAGGAAACACCATATATTTT.

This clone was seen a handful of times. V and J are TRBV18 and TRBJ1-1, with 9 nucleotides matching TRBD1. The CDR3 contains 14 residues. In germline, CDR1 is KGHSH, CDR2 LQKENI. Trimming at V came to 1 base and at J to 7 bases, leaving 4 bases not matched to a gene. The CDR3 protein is CASSPRTGGNEAFF. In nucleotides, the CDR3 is TGTGCCAGCTCACCACGTACAGGGGGCAATGAAGCTTTCTTT.

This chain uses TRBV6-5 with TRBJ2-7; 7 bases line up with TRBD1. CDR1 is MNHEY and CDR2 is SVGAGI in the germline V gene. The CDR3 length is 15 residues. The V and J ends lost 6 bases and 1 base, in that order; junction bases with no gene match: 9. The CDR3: CASSNTRQGSYEQYF. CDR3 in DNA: TGTGCCAGCAGCAATACAAGACAGGGTTCCTACGAGCAGTACTTC.

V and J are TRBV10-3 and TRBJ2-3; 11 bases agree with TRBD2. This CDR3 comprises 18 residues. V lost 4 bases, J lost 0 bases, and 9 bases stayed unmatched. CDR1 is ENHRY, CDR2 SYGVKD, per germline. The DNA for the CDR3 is TGTGCCATCAGTGCCCTAGCGGGGGGAAGAGGGAGCACAGATACGCAGTATTTT. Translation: CAISALAGGRGSTDTQYF.